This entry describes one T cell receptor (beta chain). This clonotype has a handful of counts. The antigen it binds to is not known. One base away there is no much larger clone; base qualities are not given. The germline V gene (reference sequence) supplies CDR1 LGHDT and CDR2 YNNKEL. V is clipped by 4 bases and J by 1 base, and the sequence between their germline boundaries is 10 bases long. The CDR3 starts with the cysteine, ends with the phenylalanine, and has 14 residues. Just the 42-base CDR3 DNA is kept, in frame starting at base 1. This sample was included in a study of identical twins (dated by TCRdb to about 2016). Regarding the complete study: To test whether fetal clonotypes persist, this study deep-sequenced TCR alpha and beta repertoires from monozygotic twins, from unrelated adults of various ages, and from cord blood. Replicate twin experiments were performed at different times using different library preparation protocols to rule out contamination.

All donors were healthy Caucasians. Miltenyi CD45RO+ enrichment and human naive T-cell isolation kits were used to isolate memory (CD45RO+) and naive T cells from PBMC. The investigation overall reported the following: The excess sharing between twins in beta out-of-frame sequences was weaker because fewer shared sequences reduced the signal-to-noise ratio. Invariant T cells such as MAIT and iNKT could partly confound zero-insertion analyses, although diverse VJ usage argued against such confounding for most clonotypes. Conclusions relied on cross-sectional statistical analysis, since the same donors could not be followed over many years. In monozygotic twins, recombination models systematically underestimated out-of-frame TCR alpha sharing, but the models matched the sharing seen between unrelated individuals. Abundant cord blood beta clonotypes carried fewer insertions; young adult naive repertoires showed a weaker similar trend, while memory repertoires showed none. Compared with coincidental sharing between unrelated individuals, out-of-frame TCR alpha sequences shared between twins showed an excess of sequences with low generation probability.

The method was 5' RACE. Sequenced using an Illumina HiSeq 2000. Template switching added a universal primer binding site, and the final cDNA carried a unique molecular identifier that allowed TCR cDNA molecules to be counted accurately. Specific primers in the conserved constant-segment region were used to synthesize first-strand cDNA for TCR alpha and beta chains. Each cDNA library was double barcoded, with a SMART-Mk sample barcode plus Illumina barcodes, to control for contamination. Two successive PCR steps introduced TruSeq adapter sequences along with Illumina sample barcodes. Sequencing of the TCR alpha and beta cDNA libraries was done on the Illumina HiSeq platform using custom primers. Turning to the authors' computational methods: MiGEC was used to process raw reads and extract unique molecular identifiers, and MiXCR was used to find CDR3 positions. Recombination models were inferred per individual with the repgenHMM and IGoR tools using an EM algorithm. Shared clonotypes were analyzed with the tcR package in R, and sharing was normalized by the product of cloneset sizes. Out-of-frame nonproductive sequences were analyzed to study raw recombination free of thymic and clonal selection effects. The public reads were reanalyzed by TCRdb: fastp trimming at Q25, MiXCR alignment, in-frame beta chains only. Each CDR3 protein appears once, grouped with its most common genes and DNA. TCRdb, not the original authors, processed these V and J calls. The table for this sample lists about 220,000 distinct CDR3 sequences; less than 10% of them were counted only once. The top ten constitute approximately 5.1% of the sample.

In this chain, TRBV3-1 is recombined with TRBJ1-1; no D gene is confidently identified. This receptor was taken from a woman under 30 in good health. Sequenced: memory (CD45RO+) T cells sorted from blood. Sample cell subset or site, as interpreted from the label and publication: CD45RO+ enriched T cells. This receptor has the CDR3 CASSRSDWNTEAFF. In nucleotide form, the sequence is TGTGCCAGCAGCCGTTCGGACTGGAACACTGAAGCTTTCTTT.